Presented here are 25 T cell receptor beta chains from one specimen sequenced in a study of T cell responses to AZD1222 COVID-19 vaccine (dated by TCRdb to the early 2020s). Libraries were prepared through the immunoSEQ multiplex PCR assay. The table comes from immuneACCESS by way of TCRdb, which keeps in-frame sequences with V and J called. Part of the clones is missing from these tables; in studies checked, under half for an unresolved V gene and the rest for unknown reasons. Here the sample has 150,000 or so clones; approximately 90% occur a single time. The top ten constitute around 3.8% of the sample. Explained via the paper, the time point label denotes: baseline before first vaccination. Sequenced material: peripheral blood, taken on day 0 of AZD1222 vaccination. The receptors here all came from an adult in good health.

Details on this clone: Other DNA variants within this sample encode the same CDR3. The rearrangement joins TRBV5-1 to TRBJ2-7; D unclear. The germline gives CDR1 SGHRS, CDR2 YFSETQ. Trimming took off 0 bases at V and 1 base at J, with 5 bases between the two ends. There are 13 residues in the CDR3. This CDR3 is CASSLGRSYEQYF. DNA for the CDR3: TGCGCCAGCAGCTTGGGGCGGTCCTACGAGCAGTACTTC.

The chain links TRBV12-3 or TRBV12-4 to TRBJ1-1; the D is unclear. The CDR3 has 11 residues. Deletions cut 1 base from V and 10 bases from J, with 7 bases between. The CDR3 coding sequence is TGTGCCAGCAGTTTAGAAAGAAGAGCTTTCTTT. It yields the protein CASSLERRAFF.

V usage is TRBV15 and J usage is TRBJ2-1; 12 nucleotides line up with TRBD1. V shed 2 bases and J 5 bases; nucleotides not matched to a gene: 10. Germline assignment: CDR1 LNHNV and CDR2 YYDKDF (reference sequence). There are 18 residues in the CDR3. Here the CDR3 DNA reads TGTGCCACCAGCAGAACCGGGACAGGGGGCGCCCCGGACAATGAGCAGTTCTTC. It is translated as CATSRTGTGGAPDNEQFF.

V gene TRBV19 combines with J gene TRBJ2-3; weak D call: TRBD1 (6 bases). CDR3 length: 16 amino acids. The ends were cut back, 3 bases at V and 5 bases at J, with 18 bases in the middle. Per the germline V gene, CDR1 is LNHDA and CDR2 is SQIVND (reference sequence). CDR3 region: CASSIPGQNLRDTQYF. In nucleotides, the CDR3 is TGTGCCAGTAGTATCCCGGGACAAAATTTGAGAGATACGCAGTATTTT.

The CDR3 region has the DNA TGCAGCGTTGACGGGACAGGGGTCTACAATGAGCAGTTCTTC. Translated, it gives CSVDGTGVYNEQFF. This rearrangement joins TRBV29-1 to TRBJ2-1, with TRBD1 matching over 10 bases. The CDR3 sequence is 14 residues long. The junction had 2 bases not matched to a gene; V was cut back by 3 bases and J by 3 bases. Germline values: CDR1 SQVTM, CDR2 ANQGSEA.

The chain has TRBV5-5 and TRBJ2-1, with TRBD1 matching 7 bases. Germline CDR1 reads SGHKS; CDR2 reads YYEKEE (reference sequence). The CDR3 totals 14 residues. J lost 3 bases, V lost 3 bases, and 3 bases had no gene match. CDR3 coding DNA: TGTGCCAGCAGCTGGACAGGAATCTACAATGAGCAGTTCTTC. This sequence encodes CASSWTGIYNEQFF.

The chain recombines TRBV12-5 with TRBJ1-5; tentatively, D is TRBD1 (5 bases). The V gene's germline CDR1 is LGHNT and CDR2 FRNRAP. The V end was cut by 6 bases, the J end by 5 bases, with 14 bases between. This CDR3 has 14 residues. In DNA form, the CDR3 reads TGTGCTAGTGGGTATCGTGGGGGGGATCAGCCCCAGCATTTT. Encoded protein: CASGYRGGDQPQHF.

The chain uses TRBV4-2 and TRBJ2-7, with D unclear. There are 15 residues in the CDR3. Between the trimmed V and J ends, which lost 0 bases and 2 bases, there was a span of 11 bases. The germline V gene has CDR1 LGHNA and CDR2 YNFKEQ. The CDR3 sequence is CASSQDRRATYEQYF. CDR3 bases: TGTGCCAGCAGCCAAGATCGGAGAGCAACCTACGAGCAGTACTTC.

The chain links TRBV5-6 to TRBJ1-2; D is unresolved. Germline CDR1 and CDR2: SGHDT and YYEEEE. This CDR3 has 14 residues. The germline V and J ends were trimmed by 4 bases and 5 bases, with 15 bases remaining between them. CDR3 bases: TGTGCCAGCAGCCCCCCGACAAACCCATATGGCTACACCTTC. Translation: CASSPPTNPYGYTF.

CDR3 in amino acids: CASSLQTGLLFYEQYF. CDR3 DNA: TGCGCCAGCAGCCTACAGACAGGCTTATTATTCTACGAGCAGTACTTC. V usage is TRBV5-1 and J usage is TRBJ2-7; perhaps TRBD1 as D (6 bases). The length of the CDR3 is 16 residues. Germline CDR1 and CDR2: SGHRS and YFSETQ. With 4 bases removed from V and 3 bases from J, the gap between germline ends came to 20 bases. Full variable domain (missing parts from reference TRBV5-1 and TRBJ2-7): KAGVTQTPRYLIKTRGQQVTLSCSPISGHRSVSWYQQTPGQGLQFLFEYFSETQRNKGNFPGRFSGRQFSNSRSEMNVSTLELGDSALYLCASSLQTGLLFYEQYFGPGTRLTVT.

The chain combines TRBV27 with TRBJ2-1; D ambiguous. Germline V gives CDR1 MNHEY, CDR2 SMNVEV (reference sequence). V was cut by 4 bases and J by 1 base, with 5 bases left in between. There are 13 residues in the CDR3. The CDR3 DNA is TGTGCCAGCAGTTCCCGTTCCTACAATGAGCAGTTCTTC. The encoded protein is CASSSRSYNEQFF.

This chain links TRBV3-1 (or the pseudogene TRBV3-2) with TRBJ2-7; 12 bases agree with TRBD2. This CDR3 has 16 residues. The V gene's germline CDR1 is LGHDT and CDR2 YNNKEL (reference sequence). V was pared by 4 bases and J by 3 bases, with 7 bases of the junction left unmatched. The DNA for the CDR3 is TGTGCCAGCAGCCCACGGACTAGCGGGACCTTCTACGAGCAGTACTTC. Translating it yields CASSPRTSGTFYEQYF.

In nucleotides, the CDR3 is TGTGCCGGTACTAGCGGGAAACTCACCGGGGAGCTGTTTTTT. It translates to CAGTSGKLTGELFF. The chain is built from TRBV2 and TRBJ2-2; 10 positions agree with TRBD2. The CDR3 loop spans 14 amino acids. Looked up from germline, CDR1 is SNHLY and CDR2 is FYNNEI. Trimming cost V 11 bases and J 4 bases; bases outside gene matches: 7.

The chain recombines TRBV4-3 with TRBJ2-7; perhaps TRBD2 as D (6 bases). CDR3 length: 17 amino acids. Between the trimmed V and J ends, which lost 2 bases and 8 bases, there was a span of 25 bases. The germline V gene encodes CDR1 LGHNA and CDR2 YSLEER. CDR3 bases: TGCGCCAGCAGCCAATATTTGTCCGGGACTGAGTACGACAAGCAGTACTTC. Protein product: CASSQYLSGTEYDKQYF.

The CDR3 loop reads CASSVGTGGDYGYTF. For the CDR3, the DNA is TGTGCCAGCAGCGTTGGGACAGGGGGCGACTATGGCTACACCTTC. The rearrangement uses TRBV9 and TRBJ1-2, with TRBD1 matching over 12 bases. V shed 2 bases and J 3 bases; nucleotides not matched to a gene: 2. This CDR3 has 15 residues. Germline CDR1 and CDR2: SGDLS and YYNGEE.

The rearrangement uses TRBV9 and TRBJ1-2; TRBD1 is a possible D gene (6 bases). CDR1 is SGDLS, CDR2 YYNGEE, per germline. The V end lost 0 bases, the J end lost 4 bases, and 10 bases lay between the germline ends. CDR3 size: 14 residues. The CDR3 DNA reads as TGTGCCAGCAGCGTAGACAGGGAGGCCTATGGCTACACCTTC. Protein product: CASSVDREAYGYTF.

This chain uses TRBV5-8 with TRBJ2-7, with 7 nucleotides matching TRBD2. The V gene end was trimmed by 2 bases and the J gene end by 3 bases; junction bases not matched to a gene: 8. This CDR3 has 15 amino acids. Germline V gives CDR1 SGHTS, CDR2 YDEGEE. CDR3 coding DNA: TGTGCCAGCAGCTTCCGGGCTAGCGGACACTACGAGCAGTACTTC. Encoded protein: CASSFRASGHYEQYF. The full variable domain, rest sourced from reference TRBV5-8 and TRBJ2-7, is EAGVTQSPTHLIKTRGQQATLRCSPISGHTSVYWYQQALGLGLQFLLWYDEGEERNRGNFPPRFSGRQFPNYSSELNVNALELEDSALYLCASSFRASGHYEQYFGPGTRLTVT.

The chain employs TRBV6-1 and TRBJ1-4; no clear D gene. In germline, CDR1 is MNHNS, CDR2 SASEGT. This CDR3 region has 18 residues. Trimming took 4 bases from V and 0 from J, leaving 18 bases between them. As DNA, the CDR3 is TGTGCCAGCAGTGTACGAACAGTAGTCGTTGCAACTAATGAAAAACTGTTTTTT. The encoded protein is CASSVRTVVVATNEKLFF.

This sequence joins TRBV13 and TRBJ2-1; TRBD2 aligns across 14 bases. The CDR3 runs 19 residues. Trimming at V came to 6 bases and at J to 0 bases, leaving 10 bases not matched to a gene. Germline values: CDR1 PRHDT, CDR2 FYEKMQ (reference sequence). For the CDR3, the DNA is TGTGCCAGCAGACATCGGACTAGCGGGAGGCGAAGCTCCTACAATGAGCAGTTCTTC. Translating it yields CASRHRTSGRRSSYNEQFF.

V and J are TRBV7-9 and TRBJ2-1; D not resolved. Trimming left V 5 bases short and J 7 bases short, with 6 bases between. The CDR3 consists of 11 residues. Germline V gene data show CDR1 as SEHNR and CDR2 as FQNEAQ (reference sequence). The chain's CDR3 is CASSPRNEQFF. For the CDR3, the DNA is TGTGCCAGCAGCCCGCGGAATGAGCAGTTCTTC.

The table lists this clone with a count of one. The rearrangement links TRBV11-3 to TRBJ2-4; the match to TRBD1 covers 10 bases. V trimming: 1 base; J trimming: 5 bases; junction bases outside the gene matches: 2. The CDR3 has 15 residues. Germline V CDR1 and CDR2: SGHNT, YENEEA. CDR3 coding DNA: TGTGCCAGCAGCTTAGGAGGACAGGGGGAAAACATTCAGTACTTC. Translation: CASSLGGQGENIQYF.

J is TRBJ1-5 and V is TRBV30; perhaps TRBD1 as D (5 bases). Trimming pared 1 base from V and 4 bases from J, leaving 8 bases between. The CDR3 length is 13 residues. Germline CDR1 reads GTSNPN; CDR2 reads SVGIG (reference sequence). CDR3 DNA: TGTGCCTGGAGTGAGGAGGGGAATCAGCCCCAGCATTTT. This codes for CAWSEEGNQPQHF.

In this sample, this clone turned up once. V and J are TRBV6-6 and TRBJ2-2, with unresolved D. Trimming left V 2 bases short and J 4 bases short, with 5 bases between. This CDR3 spans 13 amino acids. The germline V gene encodes CDR1 MNHNY and CDR2 SVGAGI (reference sequence). CDR3 protein: CASSYRGTGELFF. The DNA for the CDR3 is TGTGCCAGCAGTTACCGTGGCACCGGGGAGCTGTTTTTT.

The V call is TRBV19, the J call TRBJ1-1; D gene uncertain. Germline V gene data show CDR1 as LNHDA and CDR2 as SQIVND (reference sequence). The CDR3 is made up of 13 amino acids. Trimming took off 3 bases at V and 2 bases at J, with 7 bases between the two ends. The CDR3 loop reads CASSIRVNTEAFF. CDR3 coding DNA: TGTGCCAGTAGTATCCGGGTAAACACTGAAGCTTTCTTT.

The chain carries TRBV6-5 and TRBJ1-1, with D perhaps TRBD1 (6 bases). This CDR3 contains 11 residues. CDR1 is MNHEY, CDR2 SVGAGI, per germline. Trimming cost V 10 bases and J 11 bases, with 17 bases left between them. The CDR3, as DNA: TGTGCCACCGAGGACAGCCTCGAGGCTTTCTTT. It codes for CATEDSLEAFF.